The 3 T cell receptor beta chains below were found in one sample sequenced in a study of siplizumab effects on memory and regulatory T cells. Repertoires were generated with immunoSEQ multiplex PCR, while TCRdb's copy carries only in-frame clones and drops some. The sample has 110,000 or so clones; approximately 94% are singletons. Material: CD4+ T cells sorted from blood. These receptors were collected from a human donor in good health.

V gene TRBV9 combines with J gene TRBJ1-5; no reliable D call. The V end lost 4 bases, the J end lost 16 bases, and 24 bases lay between the germline ends. Germline loops: CDR1 SGDLS, CDR2 YYNGEE. The CDR3 is made up of 14 amino acids. The CDR3 coding sequence is TGTGCCAGCAGCATAACATCTACCGCTGCGGGCGTCCATTTT. Translation gives CASSITSTAAGVHF.

The rearrangement uses TRBV15 and TRBJ1-5, with TRBD1 as a possible D gene (5 bases). V lost 1 base, J lost 3 bases, and 19 bases lay in between. The CDR3 has 18 residues. Germline V gene data show CDR1 as LNHNV and CDR2 as YYDKDF (reference sequence). In DNA form, the CDR3 reads TGTGCCACCAGCAGAGGATTTGTGGTCGACAGTCCCAATCAGCCCCAGCATTTT. This codes for CATSRGFVVDSPNQPQHF.

The V and J genes are TRBV7-2 and TRBJ2-7; D is unclear. V lost 1 base and J 3 bases, leaving 7 bases between the germline ends. There are 13 residues in the CDR3. The germline V gene has CDR1 SGHTA and CDR2 FQGNSA. The CDR3: CASSLGYNYEQYF. The CDR3 nucleotides read TGTGCCAGCAGCTTAGGATACAACTACGAGCAGTACTTC.